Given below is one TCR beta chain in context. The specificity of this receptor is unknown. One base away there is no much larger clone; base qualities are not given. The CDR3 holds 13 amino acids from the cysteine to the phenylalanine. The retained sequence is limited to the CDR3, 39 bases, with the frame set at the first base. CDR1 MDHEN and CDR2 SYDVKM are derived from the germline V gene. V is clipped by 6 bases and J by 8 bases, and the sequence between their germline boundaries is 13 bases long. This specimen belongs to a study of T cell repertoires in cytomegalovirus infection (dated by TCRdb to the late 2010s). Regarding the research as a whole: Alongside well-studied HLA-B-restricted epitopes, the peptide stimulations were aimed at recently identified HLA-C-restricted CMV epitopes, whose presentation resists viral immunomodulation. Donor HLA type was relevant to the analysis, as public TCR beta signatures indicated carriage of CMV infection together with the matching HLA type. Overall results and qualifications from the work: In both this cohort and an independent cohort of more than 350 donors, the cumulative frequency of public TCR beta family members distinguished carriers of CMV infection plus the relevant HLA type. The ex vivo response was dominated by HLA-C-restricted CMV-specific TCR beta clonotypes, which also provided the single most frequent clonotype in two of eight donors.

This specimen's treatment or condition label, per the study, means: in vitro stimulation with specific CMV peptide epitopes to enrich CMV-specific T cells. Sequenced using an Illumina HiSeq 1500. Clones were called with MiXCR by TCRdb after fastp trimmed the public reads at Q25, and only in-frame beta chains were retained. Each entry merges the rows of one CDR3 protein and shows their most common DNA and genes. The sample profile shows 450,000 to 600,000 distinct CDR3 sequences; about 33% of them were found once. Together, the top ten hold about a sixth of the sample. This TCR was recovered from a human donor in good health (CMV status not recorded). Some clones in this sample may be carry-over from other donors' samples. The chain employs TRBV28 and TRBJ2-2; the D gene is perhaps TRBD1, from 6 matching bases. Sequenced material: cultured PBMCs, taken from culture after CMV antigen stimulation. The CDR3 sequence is CASSQIQGGELFF. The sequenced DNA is TGTGCCAGCAGCCAAATACAGGGTGGGGAGCTGTTTTTT.